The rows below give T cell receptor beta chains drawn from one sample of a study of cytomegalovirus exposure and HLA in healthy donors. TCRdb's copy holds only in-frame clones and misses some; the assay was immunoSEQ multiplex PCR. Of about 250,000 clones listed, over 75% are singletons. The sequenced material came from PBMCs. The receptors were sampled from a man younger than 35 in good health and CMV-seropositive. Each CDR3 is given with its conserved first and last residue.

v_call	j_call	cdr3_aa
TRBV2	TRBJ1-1	CASRRAGVLGTEAFF
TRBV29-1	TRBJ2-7	CSARDGTDYEQYF
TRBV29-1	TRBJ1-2	CSVSRGGDYGYTF
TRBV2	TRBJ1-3	CASSARGVAGNTIYF
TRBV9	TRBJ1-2	CASTRGQRYGYTF
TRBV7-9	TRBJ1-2	CASSLAISTGWTF
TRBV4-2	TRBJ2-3	CASSQDRGSDTQYF
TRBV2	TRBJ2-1	CASSALGPPRYGEQFF
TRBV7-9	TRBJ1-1	CASSLGGSNTEAFF
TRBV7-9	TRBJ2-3	CASSLGRQGFADTQYF
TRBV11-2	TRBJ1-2	CASSPVGIYRNYGYTF
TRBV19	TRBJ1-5	CASSISGGAYNQPQHF
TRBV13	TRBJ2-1	CASSFGTNSYNEQFF
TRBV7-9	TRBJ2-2	CASSLTGNTGELFF
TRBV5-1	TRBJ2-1	CASSFNEQFF
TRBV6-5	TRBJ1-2	CASTNTGGYGYTF
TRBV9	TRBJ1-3	CASSVGDGRTGNTIYF
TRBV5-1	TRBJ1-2	CASSLSSTNYGYTF
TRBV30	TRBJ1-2	CAWSVGAGYGYTF
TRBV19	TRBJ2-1	CASSIVAGPYNEQFF
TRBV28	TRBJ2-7	CASSLRSYEQYF
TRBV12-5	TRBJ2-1	CASGLGQGSYNEQFF
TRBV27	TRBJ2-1	CASSLLSVSSYNEQFF
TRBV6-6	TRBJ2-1	CASSFSGINNEQFF
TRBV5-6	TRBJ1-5	CASSLNGGDINQPQHF
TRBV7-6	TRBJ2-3	CASSSLAGEDTQYF
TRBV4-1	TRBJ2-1	CASSQARSYNEQFF
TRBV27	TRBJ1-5	CASSLHQGSNQPQHF
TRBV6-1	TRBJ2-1	CASTPAGGYNEQFF
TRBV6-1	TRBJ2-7	CASSTRQLSYEQYF
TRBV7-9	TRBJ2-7	CASSLGAQAYEQYF
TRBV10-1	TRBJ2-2	CASRDSNTGELFF
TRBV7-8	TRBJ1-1	CASSAIPGNTEAFF
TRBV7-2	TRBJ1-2	CASSKGGREGGYTF
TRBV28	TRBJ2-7	CASSSTGRGSYEQYF
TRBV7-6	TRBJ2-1	CASKLNGGSGYNEQFF
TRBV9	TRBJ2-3	CASSVGARTDTQYF
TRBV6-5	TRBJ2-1	CASSYRERGGSEQFF
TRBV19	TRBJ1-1	CASSMENTEAFF
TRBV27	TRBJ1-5	CASSPIDSYQPQHF
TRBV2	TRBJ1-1	CASSERAGSTEAFF
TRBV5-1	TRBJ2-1	CASSLSLSSGRSNEQFF
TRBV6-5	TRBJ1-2	CASSLDRDYGYTF
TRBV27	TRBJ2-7	CASLSSGSYEQYF
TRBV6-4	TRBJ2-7	CARPTAGRTGLVYEQYF
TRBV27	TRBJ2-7	CASSFQGDTYEQYF
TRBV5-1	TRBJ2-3	CASSFLGSTGGQDTQYF
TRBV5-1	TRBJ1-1	CASSPPGQGHIEAFF
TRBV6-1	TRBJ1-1	CASSITGGYTEAFF
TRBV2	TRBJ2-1	CASSEAGSGSYNEQFF
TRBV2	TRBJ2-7	CASRISVGAGAEQYF
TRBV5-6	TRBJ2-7	CASSPGLREQYF